This T cell receptor (beta chain) is from a study of blood T cell repertoires in COVID-19. Study as a whole: Collection of acute and convalescent COVID-19 samples took place in the United States, Italy and Spain. Sample material is recorded as cDNA or gDNA derived from T cells, B-cell-depleted T cells, or PBMCs.

The CDR3 runs to 16 residues. V shed 7 bases and J shed 0 bases, with 16 bases lying between them. Germline V gene lookup returns CDR1 MNHEY and CDR2 SMNVEV (reference sequence). Original processing methods: Nucleated cell number was recorded as an estimate derived from reference gene primer amplification. Sequencing was performed with immunoSEQ multiplex PCR; in TCRdb, only in-frame clones are kept and a portion is missing. That table is the source of V, J and clone size, and D and trimming were worked out from the DNA. The sample comprises around 230,000 clones, more than 80% of which are singletons, and about 2.2% rests with the top ten.

This TCR derives from a man aged 25 to 40 who had recovered from COVID-19. V and J are TRBV27 and TRBJ2-1; TRBD1 is a possible D gene (6 bases). Source material: peripheral blood. The CDR3 bases are TGTGCCAGCATCTCGAGGATAGGGGGCTCCTACAATGAGCAGTTCTTC. It specifies CASISRIGGSYNEQFF.